Presented here are 27 T cell receptor beta chains from one specimen sequenced in a study of control samples from healthy donors and cancer patients. The repertoire was sequenced with immunoSEQ multiplex PCR; TCRdb's copy has only in-frame clones and lacks some. The sample lists approximately 210,000 clones; roughly nine tenths were seen once. Sequencing was done on a sample of blood. All receptors come from a man under 40 in good health.

CDR3 nucleotides: TGTGCCAGCAGTTACTCGAGACAGGGCACAGATACGCAGTATTTT. Its translation: CASSYSRQGTDTQYF. The genes are TRBV6-5 and TRBJ2-3; a possible D gene is TRBD1 (6 bases). Germline CDR1 reads MNHEY; CDR2 reads SVGAGI. This CDR3 spans 15 amino acids. The V and J ends lost 0 bases and 1 base respectively, with 8 bases between them.

The CDR3 region has the DNA TGTGCCTGGAGTTCAGGGGCCAACACTGAAGCTTTCTTT. Amino acids: CAWSSGANTEAFF. The chain recombines TRBV30 with TRBJ1-1, with D maybe TRBD1 (6 bases). Trimming took off 2 bases at V and 2 bases at J, with 9 bases between the two ends. Germline V gene sequence: CDR1 GTSNPN, CDR2 SVGIG (reference sequence). There are 13 residues in the CDR3.

This chain connects TRBV2 to TRBJ1-1; D is unresolved. The CDR3 runs 13 residues. In germline, CDR1 is SNHLY, CDR2 FYNNEI. Trimming removed 2 bases from V and 5 bases from J, with 9 bases in between. CDR3 residues: CASSELLGTEAFF. For the CDR3, the DNA is TGTGCCAGCAGTGAATTGCTGGGAACTGAAGCTTTCTTT.

This chain joins TRBV7-6 and TRBJ2-3; 11 nucleotides agree with TRBD2. The CDR3 sequence is 16 residues long. V lost 1 base, J lost 5 bases, and 5 bases stayed unmatched. Germline CDR1 is SGHVS and CDR2 is FNYEAQ. The CDR3 loop is CASSLEIAGGQDTQYF. DNA for the CDR3: TGTGCCAGCAGCTTAGAGATAGCGGGGGGGCAAGATACGCAGTATTTT.

The chain has TRBV7-9 and TRBJ1-4; 7 bases line up with TRBD1. Germline CDR1 SEHNR, CDR2 FQNEAQ (reference sequence). This CDR3 spans 16 amino acids. V lost 1 base and J lost 5; bases outside the gene matches: 7. The CDR3 loop reads CASSLVAGTENEKLFF. For the CDR3, the DNA is TGTGCCAGCAGCTTAGTCGCCGGGACAGAAAATGAAAAACTGTTTTTT.

V usage is TRBV19 and J usage is TRBJ1-2; maybe TRBD1 (5 bases). Germline assignment: CDR1 LNHDA and CDR2 SQIVND (reference sequence). The length of the CDR3 is 12 residues. V lost 4 bases and J 4 bases, leaving 7 bases between the germline ends. CDR3: CASSTGTYGYTF. The CDR3 nucleotides are TGTGCCAGTAGTACGGGGACCTATGGCTACACCTTC.

J is TRBJ1-1 and V is TRBV6-5; D might be TRBD1 (5 bases). The CDR3 runs to 13 residues. The V end was cut by 4 bases, the J end by 4 bases, with 10 bases between. CDR1 MNHEY and CDR2 SVGAGI come from the germline V gene. The CDR3, as DNA: TGTGCCAGCAGTTTGGAGGGGCGCACTGAAGCTTTCTTT. This encodes CASSLEGRTEAFF.

This rearrangement joins TRBV24-1 to TRBJ2-2, with D unclear. The CDR3 totals 16 residues. V gave up 10 bases and J gave up 3 bases, with 20 bases separating them. The germline CDR1 and CDR2 sequences are KGHDR and SFDVKD. DNA of the CDR3: TGTGCCACTCCCCGGGCTCTGGAAACGGACACCGGGGAGCTGTTTTTT. This gives the protein CATPRALETDTGELFF.

This sequence joins TRBV2 and TRBJ1-3, with 10 nucleotides matching TRBD1. The CDR3 is 15 residues long. Germline V gives CDR1 SNHLY, CDR2 FYNNEI. Losses at the gene ends were 6 bases for V and 3 bases for J; bases not matched to a gene: 5. CDR3: CASSAGTGDGNTIYF. CDR3 nucleotides: TGTGCCAGCAGCGCCGGGACAGGGGATGGAAACACCATATATTTT.

The chain uses TRBV4-2 and TRBJ2-7; D call uncertain. The V end lost 5 bases, the J end lost 0 bases, and 17 bases lay between the germline ends. Germline CDR1 and CDR2: LGHNA and YNFKEQ. CDR3 size: 16 residues. This CDR3 is CASSGIGGGDSYEQYF. The CDR3 DNA reads as TGTGCCAGCAGCGGGATAGGCGGCGGTGACTCCTACGAGCAGTACTTC.

This clone was picked up one time. J is TRBJ1-2 and V is TRBV3-1 (or the pseudogene TRBV3-2); TRBD1 is a possible D gene (6 bases). Trimming cost V 0 bases and J 4 bases, with 15 bases left between them. Germline V lookup: CDR1 LGHDT, CDR2 YNNKEL (reference sequence). CDR3 length equals 16 residues. CDR3 DNA: TGTGCCAGCAGCCAAGAGGGGGCAGGGTGGATCTATGGCTACACCTTC. Translating it yields CASSQEGAGWIYGYTF.

V is TRBV6-1 and J is TRBJ2-7; weak D call: TRBD2 (5 bases). V lost 0 bases, J lost 1 base, and 10 bases lay in between. From germline, CDR1 is MNHNS and CDR2 SASEGT. This CDR3 contains 15 residues. CDR3 sequence: CASSEAPSRSYEQYF. The DNA for the CDR3 is TGTGCCAGCAGTGAAGCGCCTAGCAGGTCCTACGAGCAGTACTTC.

The V and J genes are TRBV6-5 and TRBJ1-1; TRBD1 might be the D (5 bases). This CDR3 comprises 15 residues. Germline CDR1 and CDR2: MNHEY and SVGAGI. The V and J ends lost 2 bases and 2 bases respectively, with 12 bases between them. CDR3 loop: CASSYGWQGNTEAFF. Here the CDR3 DNA reads TGTGCCAGCAGTTACGGGTGGCAGGGTAACACTGAAGCTTTCTTT.

The chain links TRBV11-2 to TRBJ2-7; 9 bases are a match to TRBD1. Unmatched junction bases numbered 7, after V lost 5 bases and J lost 2 bases. CDR3 length: 15 residues. From germline, CDR1 is SGHAT and CDR2 FQNNGV. The CDR3 here is CASSRGDRVAYEQYF. For the CDR3, the DNA is TGTGCCAGCAGCCGGGGGGACAGGGTAGCCTACGAGCAGTACTTC.

This clone was detected only once. The chain employs TRBV4-2 and TRBJ1-5, with no clear D. The V and J ends lost 1 base and 6 bases respectively, with 7 bases between them. The CDR3 length is 13 residues. Germline assignment: CDR1 LGHNA and CDR2 YNFKEQ. The CDR3 bases are TGTGCCAGCAGCCAAGCAGACGGTCAGCCCCAGCATTTT. Its protein is CASSQADGQPQHF.

V gene TRBV3-1 (or the pseudogene TRBV3-2) combines with J gene TRBJ2-2; TRBD2 agrees at 8 bases. Germline CDR1 and CDR2: LGHDT and YNNKEL (reference sequence). V was pared by 0 bases and J by 6 bases, with 3 bases of the junction left unmatched. The length of the CDR3 is 15 residues. CDR3 residues: CASSQDRRGAGELFF. In nucleotides, the CDR3 is TGTGCCAGCAGCCAAGACAGGCGGGGGGCCGGGGAGCTGTTTTTT.

The genes are TRBV2 and TRBJ2-1, with 8 bases fitting TRBD2. CDR1 SNHLY and CDR2 FYNNEI come from the germline V gene. This CDR3 contains 16 residues. V was pared by 3 bases and J by 7 bases, with 11 bases of the junction left unmatched. CDR3 sequence: CASSERYGGALNEQFF. DNA of the CDR3: TGTGCCAGCAGTGAGCGGTACGGGGGGGCCCTAAATGAGCAGTTCTTC.

The count of this clone is one. Other DNA sequences in this sample translate to the same CDR3. This rearrangement joins TRBV18 to TRBJ2-3; D possibly corresponds to TRBD1 (6 bases). Trimming cost V 4 bases and J 1 base, with 9 bases left between them. The CDR3 totals 14 residues. CDR1 KGHSH and CDR2 LQKENI come from the germline V gene. CDR3 sequence (DNA): TGTGCCAGCTCACTGGGACAACGCACAGATACGCAGTATTTT. Residues: CASSLGQRTDTQYF.

The rearrangement links TRBV4-1 to TRBJ2-7; 8 nucleotides match TRBD2. The J segment lost 0 bases and the V segment lost 1 base, leaving 8 bases of the junction unmatched. This CDR3 contains 17 residues. In germline, CDR1 is MGHRA, CDR2 YSYEKL. CDR3 protein: CASSQGWAGGTSYEQYF. The CDR3, as DNA: TGCGCCAGCAGCCAAGGATGGGCGGGGGGTACCTCCTACGAGCAGTACTTC.

V usage is TRBV11-2 and J usage is TRBJ2-7; TRBD1 agrees at 7 bases. The CDR3 sequence is 15 residues long. Per the germline V gene, CDR1 is SGHAT and CDR2 is FQNNGV. V shed 2 bases, J shed 2 bases, and the junction held 6 bases outside the gene matches. CDR3 sequence (DNA): TGTGCCAGCAGCTTATCGGCAGGGGGTACCTACGAGCAGTACTTC. It is translated as CASSLSAGGTYEQYF.

The CDR3 loop is CATRPAGSGYTF. The CDR3, as DNA: TGTGCCACCAGGCCTGCGGGCTCTGGCTACACCTTC. The rearrangement links TRBV24-1 to TRBJ1-2; D remains ambiguous. Germline CDR1 reads KGHDR; CDR2 reads SFDVKD. The CDR3 has 12 residues. Trimming stripped 7 bases from V and 7 bases from J, with 12 bases between.

The gene calls are TRBV5-1 and TRBJ2-3; 11 bases align to TRBD1. Germline CDR1 and CDR2: SGHRS and YFSETQ. This CDR3 is 15 amino acids long. V was clipped by 4 bases and J by 4 bases; unmatched bases: 5. The CDR3 protein is CASSHGDRGADTQYF. In nucleotides, the CDR3 is TGCGCCAGCAGCCATGGGGACAGGGGGGCAGATACGCAGTATTTT. Combining the CDR3 with reference TRBV5-1 and TRBJ2-3 gives the whole variable domain KAGVTQTPRYLIKTRGQQVTLSCSPISGHRSVSWYQQTPGQGLQFLFEYFSETQRNKGNFPGRFSGRQFSNSRSEMNVSTLELGDSALYLCASSHGDRGADTQYFGPGTRLTVL.

The rearrangement links TRBV5-6 to TRBJ2-7, with D perhaps TRBD1 (6 bases). V lost 4 bases and J lost 2, with 16 bases in between. This CDR3 contains 15 residues. Germline lookup yields CDR1 SGHDT and CDR2 YYEEEE. In DNA form, the CDR3 reads TGTGCCAGCAGCCCGGTGGACAGTCGCACCTACGAGCAGTACTTC. Its protein product is CASSPVDSRTYEQYF.

The chain is built from TRBV5-6 and TRBJ2-3; TRBD2 is a possible D gene (5 bases). The CDR3 is made up of 12 amino acids. The V gene lost 4 bases and the J gene lost 7 bases, with 10 bases spanning the gap. Germline CDR1 reads SGHDT; CDR2 reads YYEEEE. CDR3 amino acids: CASSPGSNTQYF. The CDR3 nucleotides read TGTGCCAGCAGCCCGGGGTCAAATACGCAGTATTTT.

V and J are TRBV19 and TRBJ1-1, with D possibly being TRBD1 (5 bases). CDR3 length: 15 residues. Germline CDR1 LNHDA, CDR2 SQIVND (reference sequence). Trimming left V 4 bases short and J 4 bases short, with 16 bases between. CDR3 in DNA: TGTGCCAGTAGTACCTCGACAGTACGCTCCACTGAAGCTTTCTTT. Protein sequence: CASSTSTVRSTEAFF.

The rearrangement links TRBV7-7 to TRBJ2-6; D call uncertain. V lost 8 bases and J 1 base, leaving 12 bases between the germline ends. This CDR3 comprises 15 residues. Per the germline V gene, CDR1 is SSHAT and CDR2 is FNYEAQ (reference sequence). CDR3 coding DNA: TGTGCCAGCGGGCACCAAGGATCTGGGGCCAACGTCCTGACTTTC. Protein product: CASGHQGSGANVLTF. The whole variable domain, filled in from reference TRBV7-7 and TRBJ2-6, reads GAGVSQSPRYKVTKRGQDVTLRCDPISSHATLYWYQQALGQGPEFLTYFNYEAQPDKSGLPSDRFSAERPEGSISTLTIQRTEQRDSAMYRCASGHQGSGANVLTFGAGSRLTVL.

This clone came up a few times. The J gene is TRBJ2-1, the V gene TRBV5-1; TRBD2 might be the D (6 bases). CDR3 length equals 16 residues. From germline, CDR1 is SGHRS and CDR2 YFSETQ. Between the trimmed V and J ends, which lost 1 base and 6 bases, there was a span of 17 bases. The CDR3 DNA reads TGCGCCAGCAGCTTGCGGGGGTCCCCGAATGCCAATGAGCAGTTCTTC. Its protein is CASSLRGSPNANEQFF.